One and the same sample provided the 2 T cell receptor beta chains below, sequenced in a study of cytomegalovirus exposure and HLA in healthy donors. The PCR contained 60 Vbeta and 13 Jbeta primers. Data came from immunoSEQ multiplex PCR; TCRdb stores just in-frame clones and leaves some out. Its listing shows 200,000 or so clones. Sequenced material: PBMCs. The origin of the receptors is a boy aged 5-17 years in good health and CMV-seronegative.

The chain carries TRBV30 and TRBJ2-1, with a possible D match to TRBD1 (6 bases). The CDR3 spans 19 residues. Trimming pared 3 bases from V and 5 bases from J, leaving 29 bases between. CDR1 GTSNPN and CDR2 SVGIG come from the germline V gene (reference sequence). CDR3 protein: CAWSVPRGWTGIIHNEQFF. The CDR3 region has the DNA TGTGCCTGGAGCGTACCCAGGGGCTGGACCGGGATCATACACAATGAGCAGTTCTTC.

The CDR3 region has the DNA TGCGCCAGCAGCAAATCAGCTGAAGCGGGCACAGATACGCAGTATTTT. It encodes CASSKSAEAGTDTQYF. The chain recombines TRBV5-1 with TRBJ2-3; a possible D gene is TRBD2 (5 bases). Trimming removed 4 bases from V and 1 base from J, with 16 bases in between. CDR1 SGHRS and CDR2 YFSETQ come from the germline V gene. The CDR3 spans 16 residues.